This note documents a single T cell receptor beta chain sequence. The sample originates from a study of cytomegalovirus exposure and HLA in healthy donors. PCR was performed using 60 Vbeta and 13 Jbeta primers. Here immunoSEQ multiplex PCR was the method, and the copy in TCRdb shows in-frame clones only, minus some. With fewer than 150,000 clones in the sample, the ten largest clones hold around 3.6%. Sequenced sample: PBMCs. The TCR sequence derives from a young man in good health and CMV-seronegative.

Here the CDR3 reads CASSRTSGQLNEQFF. As DNA, the CDR3 is TGTGCCAGCAGCCGGACTAGCGGACAGTTGAATGAGCAGTTCTTC. The chain couples TRBV7-9 to TRBJ2-1; 10 bases match TRBD2. The V gene's germline CDR1 is SEHNR and CDR2 FQNEAQ (reference sequence). V gave up 5 bases and J gave up 7 bases; unmatched junction bases: 8. This CDR3 region has 15 residues.